The clone carrying this T cell receptor beta chain occurred many times. The antigen is not known. TCRdb reprocessed the 5' RACE reads with MiXCR, giving one entry per CDR3 protein. Counted here are 500,000 to 700,000 distinct CDR3 sequences, about 7.6% occurring once; the ten biggest clones make up about 1.6%. These data are taken from a study of identical twins. Study-level points and caveats: Models underestimated TCR alpha sharing (out-of-frame) in monozygotic twins. A lower insertion count was a feature of abundant cord blood beta clonotypes, with no such feature in memory repertoires.

The CDR3 runs 15 residues. Trimming left V 5 bases short and J 2 bases short, with 16 bases between. This sample was also put to use in a study of yellow fever vaccine responses in identical twins.

The J gene is TRBJ2-7, the V gene TRBV12-3 or TRBV12-4; perhaps D is TRBD1 or TRBD2 (5 bases each). This clonotype originated in a young woman in good health. Sequencing input: PBMCs. The DNA of the CDR3 is TGTGCCAGCAGTAGTCAAGTTTTGGGGGCCTACGAGCAGTACTTC. Encoded protein: CASSSQVLGAYEQYF.